The clone carrying this TCR beta chain was observed once. The record originates from a study of shared T cell receptors in the human thymus. The table came from immunoSEQ multiplex PCR; TCRdb's copy has only in-frame clones and leaves some out. In the table there are 63,000 or so clones, 90% to 95% of which are singletons. The sequenced sample consisted of thymocytes. The clonotype comes from a human donor.

The CDR3: CASSPSGRTPSSYNSPLHF. The CDR3 DNA is TGTGCCAGCAGTCCCTCGGGTAGGACCCCGAGCTCCTATAATTCACCCCTCCACTTT. This chain uses TRBV28 with TRBJ1-6; D remains ambiguous. Deletions cut 5 bases from V and 0 bases from J, with 20 bases between. The germline CDR1 and CDR2 sequences are MDHEN and SYDVKM. The CDR3 totals 19 residues. The entire variable domain, with the rest obtained from reference TRBV28 and TRBJ1-6, is as follows: DVKVTQSSRYLVKRTGEKVFLECVQDMDHENMFWYRQDPGLGLRLIYFSYDVKMKEKGDIPEGYSVSREKKERFSLILESASTNQTSMYLCASSPSGRTPSSYNSPLHFGNGTRLTVT.